Shown below are 30 T cell receptor beta chains from a single sample sequenced in a study of T cells expressing NK-cell markers (dated by TCRdb to the early 2020s). The protocol used for the library was 5' RACE. These reads were obtained on an Illumina HiSeq 2000. TCRdb reanalyzed the reads, keeping one entry per CDR3 protein sequence and omitting DNA. This sample's table has entries for 130,000 to 150,000 distinct CDR3 sequences. The ten largest account for around 12% of the sample. Specimen: blood T cells: a sorted CD56 or NKG2C T cell subset, CD4+ or CD8+ T cells, or bulk PBMC T cells (not recorded which). These receptors originate from a man in his late teens or twenties in good health. Donor details come from another sample of the same person, matched by shared clones.

V and J are TRBV4-1 and TRBJ2-1; without DNA, the TCRdb call of TRBD1 cannot be checked. The CDR3 runs 16 residues. CDR1 and CDR2 (germline): MGHRA, YSYEKL. CDR3 region: CASSQDPGTGYNEQFF.

The genes are TRBV5-1 and TRBJ2-1; there is no DNA to check the TCRdb D call of TRBD2. The CDR3 loop spans 17 amino acids. The V gene's germline CDR1 is SGHRS and CDR2 YFSETQ. Here the CDR3 reads CASSLGLAGAEYNEQFF.

This chain connects TRBV24-1 to TRBJ1-2. Per the germline V gene, CDR1 is KGHDR and CDR2 is SFDVKD. This CDR3 has 14 residues. CDR3 amino acids: CATSDLTANYGYTF.

The V gene is TRBV30, the J gene TRBJ2-1; TCRdb designates TRBD2, a call that cannot be tested without DNA. Germline values: CDR1 GTSNPN, CDR2 SVGIG (reference sequence). CDR3 size: 12 residues. CDR3 loop: CAWSLGGYEQFF.

The chain uses TRBV4-1 and TRBJ2-2. The CDR3 sequence is 16 residues long. Germline CDR1 is MGHRA and CDR2 is YSYEKL. CDR3 loop: CASSQGSGFRGGELFF.

The CDR3 loop is CASSQEGREQFF. The chain uses TRBV4-3 and TRBJ2-1; TCRdb gives TRBD1 as the D gene, but with no DNA this cannot be confirmed. This CDR3 has 12 residues. Germline V gene data show CDR1 as LGHNA and CDR2 as YSLEER.

This chain links TRBV6-5 with TRBJ2-2. Germline CDR1 reads MNHEY; CDR2 reads SVGAGI. CDR3 size: 16 residues. The CDR3 reads CASSYSSAANTGELFF.

This chain connects TRBV5-6 to TRBJ1-5; TCRdb lists TRBD1, though no DNA is available to test this call. The CDR3 consists of 17 residues. Germline CDR1 reads SGHDT; CDR2 reads YYEEEE. The CDR3 loop is CASSPWTGGGENQPQHF. Full variable domain (outside the CDR3, taken from reference TRBV5-6 and TRBJ1-5): DAGVTQSPTHLIKTRGQQVTLRCSPKSGHDTVSWYQQALGQGPQFIFQYYEEEERQRGNFPDRFSGHQFPNYSSELNVNALLLGDSALYLCASSPWTGGGENQPQHFGDGTRLSIL.

This chain joins TRBV19 and TRBJ2-1; TCRdb's D call of TRBD1 is untestable without DNA. This CDR3 has 13 amino acids. Germline V CDR1 and CDR2: LNHDA, SQIVND (reference sequence). CDR3 sequence reads: CASSISGTIEQFF.

V gene TRBV3-1 combines with J gene TRBJ2-7. This CDR3 has 14 amino acids. Germline loops: CDR1 LGHDT, CDR2 YNNKEL (reference sequence). Here the CDR3 reads CASSQSGRDYEQYF.

The chain joins TRBV4-1 to TRBJ2-7; TCRdb selects TRBD2, and the lack of DNA leaves this call unchecked. This CDR3 region has 18 residues. Per the germline V gene, CDR1 is MGHRA and CDR2 is YSYEKL. The CDR3 sequence: CASSRGTSGRAVGYEQYF.

The chain links TRBV12-3 or TRBV12-4 to TRBJ1-3. The CDR3 consists of 15 residues. This CDR3 reads CASSFIGGGGNTIYF.

The chain uses TRBV18 and TRBJ2-7. In germline, CDR1 is KGHSH, CDR2 LQKENI. The CDR3 covers 15 residues. CDR3 loop: CASSPAQGSSYEQYF.

This chain uses TRBV12-3 or TRBV12-4 with TRBJ2-1. CDR3 size: 12 residues. The CDR3 is CASSLSTDEQFF.

The rearrangement links TRBV10-3 to TRBJ2-7; TCRdb indicates TRBD2, and absent DNA this call remains unverified. The CDR3 length is 17 residues. Looked up from germline, CDR1 is ENHRY and CDR2 is SYGVKD. CDR3 protein: CAISELASGTPLYEQYF.

The chain couples TRBV12-3 or TRBV12-4 to TRBJ2-3; the D call of TRBD2 rests on TCRdb alone, since no DNA is present to check it. The CDR3 consists of 18 residues. The CDR3 is CASSPGLAGGPSTDTQYF.

The rearrangement joins TRBV27 to TRBJ1-1. Germline loops: CDR1 MNHEY, CDR2 SMNVEV (reference sequence). This CDR3 has 11 amino acids. The CDR3 is CASSSVGEAFF.

The chain links TRBV29-1 to TRBJ2-3; TCRdb outputs TRBD2, but without DNA this stays unchecked. The CDR3 loop spans 17 amino acids. The germline CDR1 and CDR2 sequences are SQVTM and ANQGSEA. The CDR3 sequence: CSVDATAGSPSTDTQYF.

The rearrangement uses TRBV7-8 and TRBJ2-3; absent DNA, TCRdb's TRBD2 call cannot be checked. There are 18 residues in the CDR3. The V gene's germline CDR1 is SGHVS and CDR2 FQNEAQ. This chain's CDR3 is CASSLVLGEGPLTDTQYF.

This rearrangement joins TRBV6-5 to TRBJ2-1; as DNA is missing, the TRBD2 call by TCRdb cannot be tested. There are 15 residues in the CDR3. Germline V lookup: CDR1 MNHEY, CDR2 SVGAGI. CDR3: CASSWGLAGDNEQFF.

The rearrangement links TRBV9 to TRBJ2-5; without DNA, the TCRdb call of TRBD1 cannot be checked. This CDR3 has 17 amino acids. Germline CDR1 is SGDLS and CDR2 is YYNGEE. CDR3 region: CASSEGEQGGAEETQYF.

V usage is TRBV7-9 and J usage is TRBJ2-1; no DNA is available, so the TRBD2 call from TCRdb remains unchecked. CDR3 length equals 15 residues. CDR1 is SEHNR and CDR2 is FQNEAQ in the germline V gene (reference sequence). The chain's CDR3 is CASSRREENYNEQFF.

The V gene is TRBV29-1, the J gene TRBJ1-1. The CDR3 totals 12 residues. Germline values: CDR1 SQVTM, CDR2 ANQGSEA. The CDR3 protein is CSARDLRTEAFF. Together with reference TRBV29-1 and TRBJ1-1, the CDR3 gives the full variable domain: SAVISQKPSRDICQRGTSLTIQCQVDSQVTMMFWYRQQPGQSLTLIATANQGSEATYESGFVIDKFPISRPNLTFSTLTVSNMSPEDSSIYLCSARDLRTEAFFGQGTRLTVV.

The genes are TRBV4-1 and TRBJ2-1; there is no DNA to check the TCRdb D call of TRBD1. The CDR3 is made up of 13 amino acids. Germline values: CDR1 MGHRA, CDR2 YSYEKL. CDR3 amino acids: CASSQGLGAEQFF.

V and J are TRBV11-2 and TRBJ2-7; the TCRdb call, TRBD1, lacks DNA for checking. This CDR3 is 15 amino acids long. Per germline, CDR1 SGHAT and CDR2 FQNNGV. The CDR3 sequence: CASSSGQGVFNEQYF.

This chain uses TRBV23-1 with TRBJ2-7. TRBV23-1 is an open reading frame, and its role is uncertain. CDR3 size: 11 residues. Here the CDR3 reads CASSHRHEQYF.

The J gene is TRBJ2-5, the V gene TRBV7-9; TCRdb indicates TRBD1, and absent DNA this call remains unverified. This CDR3 is built from 17 residues. Germline CDR1 reads SEHNR; CDR2 reads FQNEAQ (reference sequence). The chain's CDR3 is CASSFTTTPDGEETQYF.

This chain uses TRBV20-1 with TRBJ2-2; checking the TCRdb D call of TRBD1 is not possible without DNA. There are 14 residues in the CDR3. In germline, CDR1 is DFQATT, CDR2 SNEGSKA (reference sequence). This CDR3 reads CSAKDTRGTGELFF.

The rearrangement uses TRBV11-2 and TRBJ2-1; the D gene TCRdb calls, TRBD1, cannot be checked with no DNA. The CDR3 has 15 amino acids. Germline assignment: CDR1 SGHAT and CDR2 FQNNGV. CDR3 sequence reads: CASSFYRAGDNEQFF.

J is TRBJ2-5 and V is TRBV27; with no DNA, the TCRdb D assignment of TRBD1 cannot be verified. The length of the CDR3 is 13 residues. Germline V lookup: CDR1 MNHEY, CDR2 SMNVEV (reference sequence). The CDR3 loop reads CASSFVGAETQYF.